This T cell receptor (beta chain) was retrieved from a study of tumor T cells in aggressive B-cell lymphoma. V lost 2 bases, J lost 6 bases, and 14 bases lay in between. Germline-derived CDR1 and CDR2 are SGHNT and YYREEE (reference sequence). This CDR3 is built from 14 residues. The data were produced by immunoSEQ multiplex PCR, yet TCRdb's version contains in-frame clones alone and is incomplete. Of fewer than 1,500 clones in the sample, about nine tenths were seen once. The sequence was obtained from an adult with diffuse large B cell lymphoma. V gene TRBV5-4 combines with J gene TRBJ1-1; D gene unclear. The sequenced material came from tumor tissue. The CDR3 loop is CASSFAQRPPEAFF. The CDR3 DNA follows: TGTGCCAGCAGCTTCGCCCAGAGGCCACCTGAAGCTTTCTTT.